This T cell receptor beta chain derives from a study of tumor-infiltrating lymphocytes in primary liver carcinoma (TCRdb year 2017). In terms of the full investigation: Hepatocellular carcinoma (four) or combined HCC and intrahepatic cholangiocarcinoma (one) was present in the five patients, who were three men and two women aged 30 to 69 years. The five patients had tumors of stage T1-T3 N0M0, with maximum diameters ranging from 4.2 to 10 cm. Roughly 3.5 to 8 million productive TCRbeta reads were obtained per sample, and no significant difference in read depth was found between tissue types. For each liver tumor, the study sampled five regions along with adjacent normal tissue and blood, and applied TCRbeta repertoire sequencing, expression microarrays and whole-exome sequencing. A total of roughly 35 specimens from 5 patients, comprising 25 or so tumor regions, 5 adjacent noncancerous liver tissues and 5 peripheral blood samples, were covered by TCRbeta repertoire sequencing. To link TCRbeta repertoire diversity to the local molecular phenotype, the roughly 23 tumor region samples were profiled with Agilent mRNA microarrays. Repertoires from technical replicates were highly reproducible, with mean shared-clone rates roughly 0.89 and correlation coefficients above 0.95.

Overall study outcomes, separate from this receptor: With just four or five patients in the study, the authors point out that the findings should be validated in a larger study. Because the samples were bulk and unsorted, CD4+ and CD8+ T cell repertoires could not be compared. Only the TCR beta chain was sequenced, so true repertoire diversity is likely underestimated because unpaired alpha chains were not captured. Compared with blood, tumors had a significantly larger share of the repertoire taken up by the top 250 clones (p = 0.039). Only roughly 8-25% of top clones appeared in all five regions of a tumor, which suggests that tumor-infiltrating T cells are spatially heterogeneous. Consistent with antigen-driven expansion, pairs of tumor regions showed higher repertoire overlap (mean about 36%) than either tumor-adjacent pairs (approximately 17%) or tumor-blood pairs (around 15%).

TCRbeta-specific cDNA was reverse-transcribed from 500 to 550 ng total RNA using a constant-region primer and ProtoScript II reverse transcriptase. The TCRbeta libraries were prepared through three rounds of nested multiplex PCR following a slightly modified ARM-PCR procedure. Each of the first two PCR rounds ran for around 11 cycles using multiplex TRBV1-TRBV30 forward primers together with a Cbeta reverse primer. A final 25-cycle PCR with Deep VentR polymerase added sample barcodes and Illumina adapters. Before sequencing, amplicons between 200 and 500 bp were purified from gel using a QIAquick gel extraction kit. The TCRbeta amplicons were sequenced with 250-bp paired-end reads on an Illumina HiSeq 2500. Per the authors' processing: Trimmomatic v0.33 was used to quality-trim the reads, and FLASH v1.2.11 was used to merge paired reads so that full CDR3 sequences could be recovered. MiGEC v1.2.1b assigned V, D and J germline segments to the rearranged TCRbeta sequences. VDJtools v1.0.0 computed clonotype statistics and Shannon-Wiener diversity indices. Except for diversity analysis, only the 250 most abundant clonotypes of each sample were used in subsequent analyses to reduce sampling bias. Clones were called with MiXCR by TCRdb after fastp trimmed the public reads at Q25, and only in-frame beta chains were retained. Entries are consolidated by CDR3 protein sequence, retaining the most common genes and DNA. It is TCRdb's table, rather than the study itself, that gives the V and J calls and clone size. The sample contains roughly 190,000 distinct CDR3 sequences, around 85% of them found a single time. Around 18% of the sample comes from the top ten.

A word on this clonotype: This receptor's antigen is unknown. No base qualities exist here, and no much larger clone lies one base off it.

Without any cell sorting, total RNA and DNA were co-extracted from roughly 20-30 mg of bulk tissue using the AllPrep DNA/RNA mini kit. Between November 2015 and early 2016, about 5 patients in China with histopathologically diagnosed primary liver carcinoma had their tumors surgically resected. At the time of sampling, the patients were treatment-naive and had chronic HBV infection. Each tumor was sampled at five spatially separated regions: the tumor centre plus the superior, inferior, left-lateral and right-lateral poles. More than 80% viable tumor cells were found by histology in every tumor sample. Each fresh piece of tumor and adjacent tissue was cut in two, with one half stored in RNAlater at -80 degrees C and the other half sent for histology. V loses 6 bases, J loses 2 bases, and the germline ends lie 26 bases apart. CDR1 and CDR2 (ENHRY, SYGVKD) derive from the germline V gene. The CDR3 holds 18 amino acids from the cysteine to the phenylalanine. Only the CDR3 portion is preserved as DNA: 54 bases, with reading frame beginning at the first base.

This TCR came from a man aged 35 to 55 with primary liver carcinoma and hepatitis B virus infection. The sequencing sample was made of tumor tissue from primary liver carcinoma. The receptor chain draws on TRBV10-3 and TRBJ2-7; TRBD2 could be the D gene, as 5 bases match. The nucleotides read TGTGCCATCAGCGACCCATCCCTCCGGGAAGATAGGGCCTACGAGCAGTACTTC. Translated, it gives CAISDPSLREDRAYEQYF.